This TCR beta chain was identified during a study of Tregs in tolerant kidney transplant recipients. The CDR3 consists of 17 residues. The V gene's germline CDR1 is SGDLS and CDR2 YYNGEE. V trimming: 5 bases; J trimming: 1 base; junction bases outside the gene matches: 10. Related graft donors supplied nonmyeloablative bone marrow transplants, and mixed chimerism was transient. General study points: Antigen-driven expansion was suggested because donor-specific Tregs expanded more than all Tregs in tolerant patients. Expanding Tregs on activated donor B cells appeared to best identify donor-specific TCRbeta clones.

On this clone itself: What it binds is unknown. The CDR3 goes on 3 residues after the read ends, and that part is filled in from the germline J gene.

Profiling relied on immunoSEQ multiplex PCR, and the TCRdb table lists in-frame clones only, not all of them. The listing records some 11,000 clones. The sequence came from a human patient who received a combined kidney and bone marrow transplant. The graft donor may be the source of some T cells. This sequence joins TRBV9 and TRBJ2-5; 11 bases agree with TRBD2. Sequencing used CD8+ T cells from blood (PBMCs), obtained 24 months after the transplant. Incomplete CDR3 DNA: TGTGCCAGCAGTACTAGCGGGAGTTTTACAATCCAAGAGACC. It specifies CASSTSGSFTIQET. The full CDR3 protein reads CASSTSGSFTIQETQYF. Filled out from reference TRBV9 and TRBJ2-5, the complete variable domain reads DSGVTQTPKHLITATGQRVTLRCSPRSGDLSVYWYQQSLDQGLQFLIQYYNGEERAKGNILERFSAQQFPDLHSELNLSSLELGDSALYFCASSTSGSFTIQETQYFGPGTRLLVL.